A selection of T cell receptor beta chains follows, all from one sample in a study of cytomegalovirus exposure and HLA in healthy donors. Measured with immunoSEQ multiplex PCR; TCRdb has only the in-frame clones, and not every one. The sample holds roughly 76,000 clones, 79% seen once. Sequenced: PBMCs. These receptor sequences come from a man aged 25-45 years in good health and CMV-seronegative. Each CDR3 is given with its conserved first and last residue. D genes are given only for firm matches. Size tells how often a clone was seen (once, few, many) or the class of an expanded clone, and some rows leave it out.

clone_size	d_call	v_call	j_call	cdr3_aa	cdr3_nt
-	TRBD1	TRBV29-1	TRBJ2-7	CSARRGGARDEQYF	TGCAGCGCCCGCCGAGGGGGCGCCAGGGACGAGCAGTACTTC
-	TRBD1	TRBV6-5	TRBJ2-7	CASSPDRVKQYF	TGTGCCAGCAGCCCCGACAGGGTCAAGCAGTACTTC
-	TRBD2	TRBV27	TRBJ2-7	CASSFSSGLAGPYEQYF	TGTGCCAGCAGTTTTTCCTCAGGACTAGCGGGGCCCTACGAGCAGTACTTC
-	TRBD1	TRBV5-4	TRBJ1-2	CAGTSGDRARYYTF	TGTGCAGGTACTTCGGGGGACAGGGCTCGGTACTACACCTTC
few	TRBD1	TRBV7-6	TRBJ2-5	CASSSAGTGIQETQYF	TGTGCCAGCAGCTCCGCCGGGACAGGAATACAAGAGACCCAGTACTTC
-	-	TRBV18	TRBJ2-7	CASSREGVYEQYF	TGTGCCAGCTCCCGAGAGGGGGTCTACGAGCAGTACTTC
few	TRBD2	TRBV4-2	TRBJ2-5	CASSQTSGQETQYF	TGTGCCAGCAGCCAAACTAGCGGGCAGGAGACCCAGTACTTC
-	-	TRBV18	TRBJ2-7	CASSPRQGGGEQYF	TGTGCCAGCTCACCCCGGCAGGGAGGAGGCGAGCAGTACTTC
-	-	TRBV30	TRBJ2-1	CAWSPRAGPYEQFF	TGTGCCTGGAGTCCCCGAGCGGGCCCCTATGAGCAGTTCTTC
-	TRBD2	TRBV27	TRBJ2-3	CASSPRTSGWISPTDTQYF	TGTGCCAGCAGTCCTAGGACTAGCGGGTGGATAAGCCCAACAGATACGCAGTATTTT